The subject of this entry is one T cell receptor beta chain. This clonotype was seen ten or more times. Its antigen remains unidentified. Base quality data are lacking; no much larger clone is found one base away. Germline trimming: 6 bases from V, 2 bases from J; junction bases outside gene matches: 8. CDR1 and CDR2 are read off the germline V gene as SGHRS and YFSETQ. The CDR3 sequence holds 16 residues, the cysteine and phenylalanine included. CDR3 DNA only is kept here, 48 bases in frame from base 1. Blood bank volunteers in Maryland, USA served as the healthy controls. For the unsorted PBMC libraries, 2 million PBMCs were stored in RNAlater at -80 degrees C until RNA extraction and were used to generate the libraries. PBMCs were separated from peripheral blood using Ficoll-Hypaque density gradient centrifugation and then cryopreserved in liquid nitrogen. To synthesize cDNA, template-switch 5'RACE was performed with a primer carrying a 10-nucleotide random unique molecular identifier so that each TCR transcript was tagged. Every sequencing run yielded over 200 million TCR-beta sequences covering 15-18 subjects. Total RNA was extracted with the RNeasy kit. Using the KAPA Real-time Library Amplification kit, TCR-beta VDJ regions were amplified with primers for the TCR constant region and the 5'RACE anchor. A first PCR added sample indexes and Illumina adaptors, and a second PCR then raised library yield. The roughly 650 bp TCR product was size-selected on a 2% E-gel SizeSelection system after Ampure bead purification. Before pooling, libraries had their quality checked on a Bioanalyzer, their concentration measured with Qubit, and their quantity determined with the Kapa Library Quantification kit. An Illumina HiSeq 2500 was used to sequence the libraries paired-end at 2 x 150 bp. To increase sequence diversity, about 23-32% phiX was spiked into each library pool. The authors' pipeline ran thus. The quality-filtered reads were processed with the UMI-based MiGEC pipeline, whose error correction step removed more than 85% of the raw TCR sequences. VDJ genes were aligned to IMGT germline references, and each clonotype was defined by a unique CDR3 amino acid sequence together with V-J genes. Clonal expansion, Shannon diversity, and CDR3 relatedness (CalcPairwiseDistances, ClusterSamples) were evaluated with VDJtools, and phylogenetic trees were built with CLCbio workbench. A clone was classed as expanded if it had 8 or more unique UMIs, a cutoff based on coefficient-of-variation modelling across technical triplicates. TCRdb handled the public reads itself, with Q25 trimming in fastp and clone calling in MiXCR, and kept productive beta chains. Merged by CDR3 protein, the rows form single entries marked with the most common genes and DNA. TCRdb, not the authors, supplied the V and J calls. This sample is represented by tens of thousands of distinct CDR3 sequences; 9.5% to 13% of them were singletons. The top ten constitute about 5.3% of the sample.

The data stem from a study of neurological immune-mediated disorders (dated by TCRdb to the late 2010s). At the level of the whole study: Peripheral blood TCR-beta repertoires from HTLV-I-associated myelopathy (HAM/TSP) patients, multiple sclerosis patients and healthy controls were compared by UMI-based sequencing. Longitudinal samples, technical triplicates and paired sorted CD4+ and CD8+ T-cell subsets, alongside PBMC samples, were included among the 106 TCR-beta libraries. Of the approximately 66 subjects in the cohort, about 14 were HAM/TSP patients, 34 were multiple sclerosis patients, and approximately 20 were healthy controls. What the authors observed across the whole study: No identical CDR3 amino acid sequences were found to be shared among expanded clones across subjects, suggesting that TCR-beta repertoires were private in all groups. TCR clonal expansion was greatest in HAM/TSP patients and smallest in MS patients, who ranked below even healthy controls.

Rearrangement joined TRBV5-1 to TRBJ2-1; TRBD2 aligns with 10 central bases. This receptor was obtained from a woman aged 55-75 years in good health. The source material was PBMCs. The CDR3: CASTVAGGPTYNEQFF. The nucleotides are TGCGCCAGCACGGTAGCGGGGGGCCCAACCTACAATGAGCAGTTCTTC.